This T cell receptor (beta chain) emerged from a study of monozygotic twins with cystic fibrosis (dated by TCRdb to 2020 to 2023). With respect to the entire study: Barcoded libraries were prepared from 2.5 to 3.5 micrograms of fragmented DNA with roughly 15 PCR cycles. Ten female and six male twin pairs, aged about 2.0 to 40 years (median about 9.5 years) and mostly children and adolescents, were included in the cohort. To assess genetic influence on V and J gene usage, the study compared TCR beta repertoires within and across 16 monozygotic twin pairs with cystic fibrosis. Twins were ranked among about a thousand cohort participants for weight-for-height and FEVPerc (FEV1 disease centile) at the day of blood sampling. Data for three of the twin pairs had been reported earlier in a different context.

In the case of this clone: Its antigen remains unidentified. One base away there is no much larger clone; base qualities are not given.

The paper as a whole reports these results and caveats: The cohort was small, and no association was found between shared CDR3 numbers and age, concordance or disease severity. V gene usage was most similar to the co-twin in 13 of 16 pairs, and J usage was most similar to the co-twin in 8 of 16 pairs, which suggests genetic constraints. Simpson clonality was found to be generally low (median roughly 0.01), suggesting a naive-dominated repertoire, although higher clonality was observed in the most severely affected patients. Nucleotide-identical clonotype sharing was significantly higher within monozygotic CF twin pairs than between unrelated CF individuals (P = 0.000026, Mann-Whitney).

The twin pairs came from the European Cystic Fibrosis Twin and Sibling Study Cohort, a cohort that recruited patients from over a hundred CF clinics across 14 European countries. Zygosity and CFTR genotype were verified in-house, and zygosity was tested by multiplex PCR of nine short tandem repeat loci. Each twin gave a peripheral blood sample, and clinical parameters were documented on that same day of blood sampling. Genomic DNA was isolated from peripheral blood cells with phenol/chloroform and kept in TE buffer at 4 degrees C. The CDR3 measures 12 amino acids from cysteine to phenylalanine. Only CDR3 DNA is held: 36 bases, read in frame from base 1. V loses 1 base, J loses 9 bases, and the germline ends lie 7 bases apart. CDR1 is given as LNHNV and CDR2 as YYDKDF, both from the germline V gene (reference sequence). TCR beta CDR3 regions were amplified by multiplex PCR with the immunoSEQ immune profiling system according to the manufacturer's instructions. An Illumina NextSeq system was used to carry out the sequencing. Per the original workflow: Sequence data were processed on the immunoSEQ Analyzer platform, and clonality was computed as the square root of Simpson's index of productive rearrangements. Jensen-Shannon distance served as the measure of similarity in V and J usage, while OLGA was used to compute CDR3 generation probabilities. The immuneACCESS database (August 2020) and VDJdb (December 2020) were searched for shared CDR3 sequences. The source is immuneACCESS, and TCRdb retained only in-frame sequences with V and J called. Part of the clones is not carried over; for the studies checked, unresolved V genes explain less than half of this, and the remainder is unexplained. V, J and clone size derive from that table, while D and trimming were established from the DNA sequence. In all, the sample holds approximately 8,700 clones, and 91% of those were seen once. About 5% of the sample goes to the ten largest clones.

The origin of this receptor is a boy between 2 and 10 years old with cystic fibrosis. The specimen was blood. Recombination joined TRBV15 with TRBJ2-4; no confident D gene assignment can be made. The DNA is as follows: TGTGCCACCAGCAGAGGATTTATCATTCAGTACTTC. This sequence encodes CATSRGFIIQYF.